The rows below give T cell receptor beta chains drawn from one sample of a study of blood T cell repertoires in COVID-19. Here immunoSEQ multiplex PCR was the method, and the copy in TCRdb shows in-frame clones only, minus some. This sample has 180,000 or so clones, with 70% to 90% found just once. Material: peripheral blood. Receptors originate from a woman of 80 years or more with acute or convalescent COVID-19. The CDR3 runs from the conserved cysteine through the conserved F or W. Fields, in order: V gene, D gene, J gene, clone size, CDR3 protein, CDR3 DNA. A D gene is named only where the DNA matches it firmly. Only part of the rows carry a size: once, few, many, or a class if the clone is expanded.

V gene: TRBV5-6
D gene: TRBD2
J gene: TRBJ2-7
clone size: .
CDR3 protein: CASSSLAGDYEQYF
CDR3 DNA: TGTGCCAGCAGCTCACTAGCGGGAGACTACGAGCAGTACTTC

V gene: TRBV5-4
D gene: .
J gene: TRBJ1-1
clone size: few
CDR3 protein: CASSLVSGTEAFF
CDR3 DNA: TGTGCCAGCAGCTTGGTATCCGGCACTGAAGCTTTCTTT

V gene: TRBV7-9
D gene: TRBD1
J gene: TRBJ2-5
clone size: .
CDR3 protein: CASSKPTGGQETQYF
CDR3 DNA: TGTGCCAGCAGCAAACCCACAGGGGGACAAGAGACCCAGTACTTC

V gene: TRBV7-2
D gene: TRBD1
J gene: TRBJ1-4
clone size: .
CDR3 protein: CASSWTGGNQKLFF
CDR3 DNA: TGTGCCAGCAGCTGGACAGGGGGCAATCAAAAACTGTTTTTT

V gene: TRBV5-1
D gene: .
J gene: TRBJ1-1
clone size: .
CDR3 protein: CASSSVMNTEAFF
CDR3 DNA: TGCGCCAGCAGTAGTGTAATGAACACTGAAGCTTTCTTT

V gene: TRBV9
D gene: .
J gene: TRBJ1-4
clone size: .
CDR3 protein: CASSVERKGRAEKLFF
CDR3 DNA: TGTGCCAGCAGCGTAGAAAGGAAGGGGAGGGCTGAAAAACTGTTTTTT

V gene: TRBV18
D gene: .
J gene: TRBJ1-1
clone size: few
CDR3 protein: CASSLPGTQAEAFF
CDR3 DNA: TGTGCCAGCTCACTGCCCGGGACACAAGCTGAAGCTTTCTTT

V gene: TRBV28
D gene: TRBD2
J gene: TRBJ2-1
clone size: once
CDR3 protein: CASSLFRSSGRATEQFF
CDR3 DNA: TGTGCCAGCAGTTTATTCCGATCTAGCGGGAGGGCCACTGAGCAGTTCTTC

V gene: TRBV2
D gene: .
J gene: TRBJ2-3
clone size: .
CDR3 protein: CASGSLNTDTQYF
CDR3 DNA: TGTGCCAGCGGGAGTTTAAACACAGATACGCAGTATTTT

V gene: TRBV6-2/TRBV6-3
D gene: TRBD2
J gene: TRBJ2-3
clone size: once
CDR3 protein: CASSWLAGVRDTQYF
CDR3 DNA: TGTGCCAGCAGTTGGCTAGCGGGAGTTAGAGATACGCAGTATTTT

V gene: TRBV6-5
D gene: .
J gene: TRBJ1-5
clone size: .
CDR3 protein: CASSRHTPVNQPQHF
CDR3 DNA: TGTGCCAGCAGCCGTCATACCCCGGTAAATCAGCCCCAGCATTTT

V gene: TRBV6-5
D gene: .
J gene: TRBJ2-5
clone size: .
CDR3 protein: CASRSEGGRGTQYF
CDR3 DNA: TGTGCCAGCAGATCCGAAGGGGGAAGAGGGACCCAGTACTTC

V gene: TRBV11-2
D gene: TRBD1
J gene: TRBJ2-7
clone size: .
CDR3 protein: CASSRAAGQGHYEQYF
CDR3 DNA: TGTGCCAGCAGTCGGGCGGCGGGACAGGGACATTACGAGCAGTACTTC

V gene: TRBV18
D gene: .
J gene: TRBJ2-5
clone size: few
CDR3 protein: CASSPNRVQETQYF
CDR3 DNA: TGTGCCAGCTCACCTAACAGGGTCCAAGAGACCCAGTACTTC

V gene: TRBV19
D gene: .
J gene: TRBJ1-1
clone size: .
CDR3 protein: CASTRNRVRNDEAFF
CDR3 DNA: TGTGCCAGTACAAGAAACAGGGTTAGAAATGATGAAGCTTTCTTT

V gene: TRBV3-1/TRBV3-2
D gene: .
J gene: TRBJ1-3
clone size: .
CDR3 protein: CASSLRTVMAGNTIYF
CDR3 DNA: TGTGCCAGCAGCCTTCGAACAGTCATGGCGGGAAACACCATATATTTT

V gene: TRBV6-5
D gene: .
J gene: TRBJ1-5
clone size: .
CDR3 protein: CASTRTVNINQPQHF
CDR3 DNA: TGTGCCAGCACCAGGACAGTCAACATCAATCAGCCCCAGCATTTT

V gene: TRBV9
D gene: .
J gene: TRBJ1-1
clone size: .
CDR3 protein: CASSLQGPEAFF
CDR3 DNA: TGTGCCAGCAGCTTACAGGGTCCTGAAGCTTTCTTT

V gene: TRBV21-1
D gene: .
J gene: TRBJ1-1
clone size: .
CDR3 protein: CASSKGEGASGFRTEAFF
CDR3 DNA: TGTGCCAGCAGCAAAGGTGAGGGGGCGAGTGGTTTTAGGACTGAAGCTTTCTTT

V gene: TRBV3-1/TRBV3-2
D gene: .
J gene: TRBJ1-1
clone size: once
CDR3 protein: CASSQAGYTEAFF
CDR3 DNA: TGTGCCAGCAGCCAAGCAGGGTATACTGAAGCTTTCTTT

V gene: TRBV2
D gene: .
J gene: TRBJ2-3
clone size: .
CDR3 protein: CASRVTGISTDTQYF
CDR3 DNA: TGTGCCAGCAGGGTCACAGGGATTAGCACAGATACGCAGTATTTT

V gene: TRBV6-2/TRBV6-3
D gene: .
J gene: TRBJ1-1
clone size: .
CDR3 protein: CASSLTRAPAPEAFF
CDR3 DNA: TGTGCCAGCAGCCTCACGAGAGCCCCTGCCCCTGAAGCTTTCTTT

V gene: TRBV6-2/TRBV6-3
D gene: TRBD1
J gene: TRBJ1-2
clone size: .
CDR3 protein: CASSDRGLVYGYTF
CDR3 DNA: TGTGCCAGCAGTGACAGGGGGCTCGTCTATGGCTACACCTTC

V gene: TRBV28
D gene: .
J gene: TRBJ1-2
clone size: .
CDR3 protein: CASRSNYGYTF
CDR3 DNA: TGTGCCAGCAGGTCAAACTATGGCTACACCTTC

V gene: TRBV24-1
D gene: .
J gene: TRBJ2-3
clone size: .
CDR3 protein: CACARPSGTDTQYF
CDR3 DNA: TGTGCTTGTGCGCGGCCCTCGGGCACAGATACGCAGTATTTT

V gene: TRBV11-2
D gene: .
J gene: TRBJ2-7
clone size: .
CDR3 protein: CASSSMGLAASEQYF
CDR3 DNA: TGTGCCAGCAGTTCGATGGGCCTAGCTGCGAGCGAGCAGTACTTC

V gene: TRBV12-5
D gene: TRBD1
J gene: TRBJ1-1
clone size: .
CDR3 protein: CASGLTTGANTEAFF
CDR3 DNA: TGTGCTAGTGGTCTAACGACAGGGGCGAACACTGAAGCTTTCTTT

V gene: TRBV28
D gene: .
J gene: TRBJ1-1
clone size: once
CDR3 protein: CASSPGTQNTEAFF
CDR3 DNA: TGTGCCAGCAGTCCAGGGACACAGAACACTGAAGCTTTCTTT

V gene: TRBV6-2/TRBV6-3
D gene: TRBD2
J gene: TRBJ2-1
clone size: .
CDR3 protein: CASSYSLLAYSYNEQFF
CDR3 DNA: TGTGCCAGCAGTTACTCGTTACTAGCGTACTCCTACAATGAGCAGTTCTTC

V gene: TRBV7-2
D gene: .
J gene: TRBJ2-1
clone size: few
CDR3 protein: CASSLYRQTYNEQFF
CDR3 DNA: TGTGCCAGCAGCTTATACAGACAAACCTACAATGAGCAGTTCTTC

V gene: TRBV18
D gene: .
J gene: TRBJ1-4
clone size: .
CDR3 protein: CASSPLHNEKLFF
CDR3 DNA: TGTGCCAGCTCACCATTACACAATGAAAAACTGTTTTTT

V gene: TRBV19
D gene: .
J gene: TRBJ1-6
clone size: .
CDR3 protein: CASHLEGGSPLHF
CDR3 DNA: TGTGCCTCCCACTTGGAGGGAGGTTCACCCCTCCACTTT

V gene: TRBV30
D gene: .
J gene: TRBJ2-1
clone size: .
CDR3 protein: CAWSQGANEQFF
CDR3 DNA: TGTGCCTGGAGTCAAGGGGCCAATGAGCAGTTCTTC

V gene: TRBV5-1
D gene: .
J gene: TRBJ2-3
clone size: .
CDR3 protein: CASSLDPGSDTQYF
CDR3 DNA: TGCGCCAGCAGCTTGGATCCGGGATCAGATACGCAGTATTTT

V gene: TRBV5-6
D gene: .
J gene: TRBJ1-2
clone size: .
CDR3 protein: CASSLEQGYSYGYTF
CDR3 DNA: TGTGCCAGCAGCTTGGAACAGGGCTACAGCTATGGCTACACCTTC

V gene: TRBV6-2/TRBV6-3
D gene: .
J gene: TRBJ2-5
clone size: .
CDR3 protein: CASSSIRDKGRQETQYF
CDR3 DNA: TGTGCCAGCAGTTCGATCCGGGACAAGGGACGACAAGAGACCCAGTACTTC

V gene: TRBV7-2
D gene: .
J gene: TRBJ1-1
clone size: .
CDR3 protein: CASSVRTPYTEAFF
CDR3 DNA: TGTGCCAGCAGCGTAAGGACACCTTACACTGAAGCTTTCTTT

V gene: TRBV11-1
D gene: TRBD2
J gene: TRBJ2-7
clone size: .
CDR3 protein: CASSLAGTTYYEQYF
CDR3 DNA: TGTGCCAGCAGCTTAGCCGGGACTACCTACTACGAGCAGTACTTC

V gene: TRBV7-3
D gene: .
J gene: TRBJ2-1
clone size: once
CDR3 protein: CASSLTGGGSSYNEQFF
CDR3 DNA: TGTGCCAGCAGCTTAACGGGGGGCGGGAGCTCCTACAATGAGCAGTTCTTC

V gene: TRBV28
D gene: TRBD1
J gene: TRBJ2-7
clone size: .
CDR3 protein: CASSSGQIYEQYF
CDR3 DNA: TGTGCCAGCAGTTCGGGACAGATCTACGAGCAGTACTTC

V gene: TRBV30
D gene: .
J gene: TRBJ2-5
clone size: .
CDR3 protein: CAWSSGGETQYF
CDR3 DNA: TGTGCCTGGAGCTCAGGGGGGGAGACCCAGTACTTC

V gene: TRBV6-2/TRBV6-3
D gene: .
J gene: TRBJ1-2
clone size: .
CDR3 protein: CASSYSIVKGTSYGYTF
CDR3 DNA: TGTGCCAGCAGTTACTCGATTGTTAAAGGGACTAGTTATGGCTACACCTTC

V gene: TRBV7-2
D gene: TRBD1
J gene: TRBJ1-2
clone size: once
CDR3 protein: CASSLQTGFYGYTF
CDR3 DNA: TGTGCCAGCAGCTTACAGACAGGGTTCTATGGCTACACCTTC

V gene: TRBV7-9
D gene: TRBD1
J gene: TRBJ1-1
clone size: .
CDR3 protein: CASRSGTGDRGAFF
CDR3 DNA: TGTGCCAGCAGATCCGGGACAGGGGATAGGGGAGCTTTCTTT

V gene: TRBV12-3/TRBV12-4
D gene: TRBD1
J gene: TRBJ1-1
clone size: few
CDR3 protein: CASRQQGTTEAFF
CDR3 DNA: TGTGCCAGCAGGCAACAGGGGACCACTGAAGCTTTCTTT

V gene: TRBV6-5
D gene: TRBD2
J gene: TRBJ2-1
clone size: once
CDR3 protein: CASSSSSGGEFF
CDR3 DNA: TGTGCCAGCAGTTCTTCCAGCGGGGGGGAGTTCTTC

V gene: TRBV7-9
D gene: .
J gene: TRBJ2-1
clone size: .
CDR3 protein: CASSFFSGGSYNEQFF
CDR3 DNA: TGTGCCAGCAGCTTTTTTAGCGGAGGTTCCTACAATGAGCAGTTCTTC

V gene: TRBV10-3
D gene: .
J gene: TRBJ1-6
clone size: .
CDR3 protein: CAISSNTGIDNSPLHF
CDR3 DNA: TGTGCCATCAGCTCGAATACAGGGATAGATAATTCACCCCTCCACTTT

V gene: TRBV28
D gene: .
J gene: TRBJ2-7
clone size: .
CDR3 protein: CASSLALGSREQYF
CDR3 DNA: TGTGCCAGCAGTTTAGCCCTAGGCAGCCGCGAGCAGTACTTC

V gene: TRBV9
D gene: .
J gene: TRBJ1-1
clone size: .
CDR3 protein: CASSATPGRTRGTEAFF
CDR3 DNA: TGTGCCAGCAGCGCGACCCCCGGACGGACAAGGGGCACTGAAGCTTTCTTT

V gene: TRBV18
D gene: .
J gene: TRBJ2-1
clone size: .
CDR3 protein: CASSHGTGISYNEQFF
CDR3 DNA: TGTGCCAGCTCACACGGTACGGGGATCTCCTACAATGAGCAGTTCTTC

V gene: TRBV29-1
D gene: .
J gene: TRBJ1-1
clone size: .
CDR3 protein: CSVGSGTEAFF
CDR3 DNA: TGCAGCGTTGGGTCCGGCACTGAAGCTTTCTTT

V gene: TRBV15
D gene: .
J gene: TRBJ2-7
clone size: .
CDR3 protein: CATSRGTSLSEQYF
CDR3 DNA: TGTGCCACCAGCAGGGGGACAAGTTTGTCCGAGCAGTACTTC

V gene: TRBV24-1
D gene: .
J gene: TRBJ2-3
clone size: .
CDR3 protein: CATSDPSTDTQYF
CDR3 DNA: TGTGCCACCAGTGACCCTAGTACAGATACGCAGTATTTT

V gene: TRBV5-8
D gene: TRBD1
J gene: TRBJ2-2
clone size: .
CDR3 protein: CASSFPTHLTGRNTGELFF
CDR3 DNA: TGTGCCAGCAGCTTCCCTACACACCTGACAGGGAGGAACACCGGGGAGCTGTTTTTT

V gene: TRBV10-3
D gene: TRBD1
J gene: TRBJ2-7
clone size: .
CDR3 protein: CAISESKGTGVRGISYEQYF
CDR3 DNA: TGTGCCATCAGTGAGTCGAAGGGGACAGGCGTAAGAGGAATCTCCTACGAGCAGTACTTC

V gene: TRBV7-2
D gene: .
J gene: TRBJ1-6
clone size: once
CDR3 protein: CASSLVQTGANSPLHF
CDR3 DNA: TGTGCCAGCAGCTTGGTCCAGACAGGAGCTAATTCACCCCTCCACTTT

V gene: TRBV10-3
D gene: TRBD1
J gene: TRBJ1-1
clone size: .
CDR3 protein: CAISEDNRGKIEAFF
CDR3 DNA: TGTGCCATCAGCGAGGATAACAGGGGAAAAATTGAAGCTTTCTTT

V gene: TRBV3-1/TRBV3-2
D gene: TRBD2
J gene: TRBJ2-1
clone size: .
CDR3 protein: CASSRALGSGRDDYNEQFF
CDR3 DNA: TGTGCCAGCAGCCGGGCCCTAGGTAGCGGGAGGGATGACTACAATGAGCAGTTCTTC